One and the same sample provided the 27 T cell receptor beta chains below, sequenced in a study of blood T cells in healthy people across ages. A second PCR of about 7 to 12 cycles used a sample-barcoded 5' primer and a J-beta primer mix. TCRdb called the 5' RACE reads again in MiXCR, with one record for every CDR3 protein. The repertoire has around 1,700,000 distinct CDR3 sequences, about 28% of them found once; the top ten carry 6.5% to 8.5%. The sample taken for sequencing was blood. The receptors stem from a woman aged 30 to 39 in good health.

Only a few counts were recorded for this clonotype. The rearrangement uses TRBV10-3 and TRBJ1-1; 9 positions match TRBD1. J lost 5 bases, V lost 5 bases, and 6 bases had no gene match. The CDR3 sequence is 14 residues long. The V gene's germline CDR1 is ENHRY and CDR2 SYGVKD. The CDR3 nucleotides read TGTGCCATCAGTCTTACAGGGGGCGAAACTGAAGCTTTCTTT. Its translation: CAISLTGGETEAFF.

The V call is TRBV6-2 or TRBV6-3, the J call TRBJ1-2; D is unclear. The ends were cut back, 7 bases at V and 5 bases at J, with 11 bases in the middle. CDR3 length: 12 residues. The V gene's germline CDR1 is MNHEY and CDR2 SVGEGT. The CDR3 sequence: CASTRGRYGYTF. CDR3 sequence (DNA): TGTGCCAGCACACGCGGGCGTTATGGCTACACCTTC.

Concerning this clonotype: Possible read error: a much larger clone is one base away. This chain connects TRBV7-8 to TRBJ2-5; TRBD2 aligns across 7 bases. V trimming: 9 bases; J trimming: 2 bases; junction bases outside the gene matches: 6. Looked up from germline, CDR1 is SGHVS and CDR2 is FQNEAQ. The CDR3 has 13 residues. The CDR3 sequence: CARSGDGQETQYF. The CDR3 bases are TGTGCCAGGAGCGGGGACGGGCAAGAGACCCAGTACTTC.

The sample holds many counts of this clonotype. The chain employs TRBV11-2 and TRBJ1-2; D is ambiguous. The germline CDR1 and CDR2 sequences are SGHAT and FQNNGV. The CDR3 runs 14 residues. The ends were cut back, 3 bases at V and 6 bases at J, with 14 bases in the middle. CDR3 nucleotide sequence: TGTGCCAGCAGCTTCCTTGACGGCGCTGATGGCTACACCTTC. Its translation is CASSFLDGADGYTF. Looking up the rest from reference TRBV11-2 and TRBJ1-2 gives the full variable domain: EAGVAQSPRYKIIEKRQSVAFWCNPISGHATLYWYQQILGQGPKLLIQFQNNGVVDDSQLPKDRFSAERLKGVDSTLKIQPAKLEDSAVYLCASSFLDGADGYTFGSGTRLTVV.

This clonotype has a handful of counts. V usage is TRBV4-2 and J usage is TRBJ2-1; TRBD1 is a possible D gene (6 bases). Per germline, CDR1 LGHNA and CDR2 YNFKEQ. CDR3 size: 15 residues. V lost 4 bases to trimming and J lost 5 bases, with 15 bases between them. The CDR3 region has the DNA TGTGCCAGCAGCCCTAGCCAGGGGTCTCACAATGAGCAGTTCTTC. The encoded protein is CASSPSQGSHNEQFF.

The chain recombines TRBV6-5 with TRBJ2-7; TRBD1 matches 10 bases. Germline V lookup: CDR1 MNHEY, CDR2 SVGAGI. The CDR3 extends over 16 amino acids. V lost 5 bases, J lost 2 bases, and 9 bases stayed unmatched. In nucleotides, the CDR3 is TGTGCCAGCAGTAAACTAGACAGGGGGCGACCCTACGAGCAGTACTTC. Protein product: CASSKLDRGRPYEQYF.

As for this clonotype: A much larger clone sits a single nucleotide away, making a read error possible. The CDR3 sequence: CSAGGRERNEQYF. CDR3 DNA: TGCAGTGCCGGGGGGCGGGAGAGGAATGAGCAGTACTTC. The V gene is TRBV20-1, the J gene TRBJ2-7, with D perhaps TRBD2 (7 bases). Germline V gene lookup returns CDR1 DFQATT and CDR2 SNEGSKA (reference sequence). Trimming took off 6 bases at V and 7 bases at J, with 19 bases between the two ends. The CDR3 extends over 13 amino acids.

This chain connects TRBV5-1 to TRBJ1-2, with 7 bases lining up with TRBD1. The trim removed 2 bases at V and 4 bases at J, leaving 8 bases unmatched. CDR1 is SGHRS and CDR2 is YFSETQ in the germline V gene. The CDR3 totals 15 residues. The CDR3: CASSLGLDRLYGYTF. The CDR3 DNA sequence: TGCGCCAGCAGCTTAGGATTGGACAGGCTCTATGGCTACACCTTC.

The chain combines TRBV28 with TRBJ2-7, with D possibly being TRBD1 (6 bases). The CDR3 consists of 16 residues. V lost 6 bases, J lost 7 bases, and 25 bases lay in between. Germline CDR1 is MDHEN and CDR2 is SYDVKM. In nucleotides, the CDR3 is TGTGCCAGCAGCTTAACCACAGGGCCCCCGGGTGGGGAGCAGTACTTC. It specifies CASSLTTGPPGGEQYF. The full variable domain, its missing parts supplied by reference TRBV28 and TRBJ2-7, is DVKVTQSSRYLVKRTGEKVFLECVQDMDHENMFWYRQDPGLGLRLIYFSYDVKMKEKGDIPEGYSVSREKKERFSLILESASTNQTSMYLCASSLTTGPPGGEQYFGPGTRLTVT.

This CDR3 reads CASDLAVHEQYF. The CDR3 region has the DNA TGTGCCAGCGACCTCGCGGTCCACGAGCAGTACTTC. The gene calls are TRBV21-1 and TRBJ2-7. TRBV21-1 is flagged as a pseudogene. The CDR3 contains 12 residues.

This clonotype was seen a handful of times. The chain's CDR3 is CASSQEDRVWPPLHF. DNA for the CDR3: TGCGCCAGCAGCCAAGAGGACAGGGTTTGGCCACCCCTCCACTTT. The chain employs TRBV4-1 and TRBJ1-6; 8 bases line up with TRBD1. Trimming removed 0 bases from V and 11 bases from J; junction bases left unmatched: 6. The CDR3 consists of 15 residues. Looked up from germline, CDR1 is MGHRA and CDR2 is YSYEKL.

This chain connects TRBV30 to TRBJ1-2; unclear D gene. Germline-derived CDR1 and CDR2 are GTSNPN and SVGIG (reference sequence). V shed 5 bases and J shed 3 bases, with 10 bases lying between them. This CDR3 has 12 amino acids. The CDR3 region has the DNA TGTGCCTGGGACGGGAAAGACTATGGCTACACCTTC. It codes for CAWDGKDYGYTF.

This clonotype was seen a handful of times. V and J are TRBV5-4 and TRBJ1-1; 8 bases fit TRBD1. CDR1 and CDR2 (germline): SGHNT, YYREEE (reference sequence). The J segment lost 5 bases and the V segment lost 4 bases, leaving 7 bases of the junction unmatched. The CDR3 is 14 residues long. The CDR3 DNA follows: TGTGCCAGCAGCCACCGGACAGGGATTACTGAAGCTTTCTTT. It encodes CASSHRTGITEAFF.

The J gene is TRBJ1-2, the V gene TRBV28; weak D call: TRBD1 (5 bases). Germline V gene data show CDR1 as MDHEN and CDR2 as SYDVKM. The CDR3 totals 12 residues. The V and J ends lost 11 bases and 8 bases respectively, with 18 bases between them. For the CDR3, the DNA is TGTGCCGCGATGGGGGGGGTACGGGGCTACACCTTC. Its protein product is CAAMGGVRGYTF.

The rearrangement joins TRBV7-9 to TRBJ1-2, with TRBD1 matching over 9 bases. There are 13 residues in the CDR3. Germline V gene lookup returns CDR1 SEHNR and CDR2 FQNEAQ (reference sequence). With V trimmed by 4 bases and J by 10 bases, 7 bases remained unmatched. In DNA, the CDR3 is TGTGCCAGCAGCTACCCGGGACAGGGTGACTACACCTTC. Translated: CASSYPGQGDYTF. The full variable domain, its missing parts supplied by reference TRBV7-9 and TRBJ1-2, is DTGVSQNPRHKITKRGQNVTFRCDPISEHNRLYWYRQTLGQGPEFLTYFQNEAQLEKSRLLSDRFSAERPKGSFSTLEIQRTEQGDSAMYLCASSYPGQGDYTFGSGTRLTVV.

The chain carries TRBV24-1 and TRBJ1-3; tentatively, D is TRBD1 (5 bases). Germline CDR1 is KGHDR and CDR2 is SFDVKD. This CDR3 contains 14 residues. V was shortened by 7 bases and J by 0 bases, with 9 bases between the two germline ends. The DNA of the CDR3 is TGTGCCACCAGCGACGGGGGCTCTGGAAACACCATATATTTT. It encodes CATSDGGSGNTIYF.

The V call is TRBV7-3, the J call TRBJ2-5; D is perhaps TRBD1 (6 bases). With 4 bases removed from V and 11 bases from J, the gap between germline ends came to 23 bases. The CDR3 runs 15 residues. The germline V gene encodes CDR1 SGHTA and CDR2 FQGTGA. This chain's CDR3 is CASSSGQRAHHEQYF. The CDR3 coding sequence is TGTGCCAGCAGCTCTGGACAGAGGGCCCATCATGAGCAGTACTTC.

This chain connects TRBV10-1 to TRBJ2-7; 7 bases align to TRBD2. Trimming took 2 bases from V and 4 from J; bases not matched to a gene: 5. In germline, CDR1 is WNHNN, CDR2 SYGVQD (reference sequence). The CDR3 extends over 14 amino acids. DNA of the CDR3: TGCGCCAGCAGTGAGGGTGGGACTACGTACGAGCAGTACTTC. Translated: CASSEGGTTYEQYF.

This clonotype has at least ten counts. V and J are TRBV4-1 and TRBJ1-5, with D hard to call. Germline CDR1 reads MGHRA; CDR2 reads YSYEKL. V lost 1 base to trimming and J lost 0 bases, with 4 bases between them. The CDR3 totals 14 residues. For the CDR3, the DNA is TGCGCCAGCAGCCAAGTCGATAGCAATCAGCCCCAGCATTTT. Translation: CASSQVDSNQPQHF.

This clonotype was counted many times. The V gene is TRBV7-7, the J gene TRBJ2-7, with TRBD1 as a possible D gene (5 bases). Germline V gene sequence: CDR1 SSHAT, CDR2 FNYEAQ (reference sequence). This CDR3 region has 13 residues. V lost 5 bases, J lost 6 bases, and 14 bases lay in between. In nucleotides, the CDR3 is TGTGCCAGCAGCCCCCAAGGGGAAGGCGAGCAGTACTTC. Amino acid sequence: CASSPQGEGEQYF.

V usage is TRBV12-3 or TRBV12-4 and J usage is TRBJ1-4; 8 bases fit TRBD1. The CDR3 spans 14 residues. Trimming took 3 bases from V and 7 from J; bases not matched to a gene: 4. In nucleotides, the CDR3 is TGTGCCAGCAGTTTTTTGGACAGGGCTGAAAAACTGTTTTTT. The encoded protein is CASSFLDRAEKLFF.

This clonotype was seen a handful of times. The V call is TRBV5-1, the J call TRBJ1-1, with 7 bases fitting TRBD1. Germline values: CDR1 SGHRS, CDR2 YFSETQ. V trimming: 3 bases; J trimming: 0 bases; junction bases outside the gene matches: 5. CDR3 length: 15 amino acids. This chain's CDR3 is CASSWMGQMNTEAFF. The CDR3 nucleotides read TGCGCCAGCAGCTGGATGGGACAGATGAACACTGAAGCTTTCTTT.

The chain has TRBV6-1 and TRBJ1-5; D remains ambiguous. Germline V lookup: CDR1 MNHNS, CDR2 SASEGT. Trimming stripped 4 bases from V and 2 bases from J, with 12 bases between. This CDR3 region has 15 residues. The CDR3 DNA is TGTGCCAGCAGTGGTGGACGTTTGGGCAATCAGCCCCAGCATTTT. Translating it yields CASSGGRLGNQPQHF.

The rearrangement joins TRBV29-1 to TRBJ1-1, with 7 bases identical to TRBD1. The CDR3 spans 13 residues. The germline gives CDR1 SQVTM, CDR2 ANQGSEA. The ends lost 6 bases at V and 3 bases at J; junction bases unmatched: 7. CDR3 amino acids: CSVERGLDTEAFF. CDR3 DNA: TGCAGCGTAGAAAGGGGGCTGGACACTGAAGCTTTCTTT.

CDR3 bases: TGTGCCAGCAGCCGCTCGCGCCTGGCGGGTGAGCAGTACTTC. Translation gives CASSRSRLAGEQYF. The V call is TRBV14, the J call TRBJ2-7; the D gene is possibly TRBD2 (5 bases). This CDR3 region has 14 residues. Trimming removed 4 bases from V and 7 bases from J, with 17 bases in between. Per the germline V gene, CDR1 is SGHDN and CDR2 is FVKESK.

The V call is TRBV9, the J call TRBJ1-6, with D possibly being TRBD1 (5 bases). Germline V CDR1 and CDR2: SGDLS, YYNGEE. This CDR3 has 17 amino acids. The ends were cut back, 4 bases at V and 0 bases at J, with 14 bases in the middle. The DNA of the CDR3 is TGTGCCAGCAGCCCAGGGCCGGAGAGCTCCTATAATTCACCCCTCCACTTT. This codes for CASSPGPESSYNSPLHF.

The V call is TRBV7-9, the J call TRBJ1-1; D call uncertain. V gave up 1 base and J gave up 1 base, with 10 bases separating them. The germline gives CDR1 SEHNR, CDR2 FQNEAQ (reference sequence). This CDR3 comprises 15 residues. CDR3 sequence: CASSLVAVTNTEAFF. The CDR3 DNA sequence: TGTGCCAGCAGCTTAGTAGCGGTTACGAACACTGAAGCTTTCTTT.